The rows below give T cell receptor beta chains drawn from one sample of a study of regulatory T cells in long-lasting Graves disease. TCRdb processed the multiplex PCR reads anew with MiXCR; each CDR3 protein has one entry. Seen here are 600,000 to 800,000 distinct CDR3 sequences, around 30% observed once, and the top ten hold about two fifths. The sequenced sample was peripheral blood mononuclear cells (PBMCs), obtained when the disease was refractory, from a patient treated with antithyroid drugs. The receptors derive from a female donor with Graves disease. Each CDR3 is given with its conserved first and last residue. The D gene is left open where the match is weak. The size field is filled for only some rows; it gives once, few, many or a size class.

>few|TRBJ1-1|TRBV11-2|-
CASTFGAVGGTEAFF
TGTGCCAGCACGTTCGGGGCCGTCGGAGGCACTGAAGCTTTCTTT
>-|TRBJ1-4|TRBV7-9|-
CASSLAGDEKLFF
TGTGCCAGCAGCTTAGCGGGCGATGAAAAACTGTTTTTT
>few|TRBJ2-7|TRBV12-3/TRBV12-4|-
CASSLTSLNEQYF
TGTGCCAGCAGCCTGACTAGTTTGAACGAGCAGTACTTC
>many|TRBJ1-2|TRBV28|-
CASSGQRYGYTF
TGTGCCAGTAGCGGGCAGAGATATGGCTACACCTTC
>few|TRBJ1-1|TRBV15|TRBD1
CATSRAGTGNTEAFF
TGTGCCACCAGCAGAGCCGGGACAGGCAACACTGAAGCTTTCTTT
>few|TRBJ2-7|TRBV29-1|TRBD2
CSVVREGMDEQYF
TGCAGCGTTGTGAGGGAGGGAATGGACGAGCAGTACTTC
>-|TRBJ2-7|TRBV3-1|-
CASSQVRDEGSYEQYF
TGTGCCAGCAGCCAAGTTCGGGACGAAGGCTCCTACGAGCAGTACTTC
>few|TRBJ1-5|TRBV20-1|TRBD1
CSALPGQGSKQPQHF
TGCAGTGCTTTACCGGGACAGGGTTCGAAGCAGCCCCAGCATTTT
>few|TRBJ2-7|TRBV7-2|TRBD2
CASSLVTSGTYEQYF
TGTGCCAGCAGCTTAGTTACTAGCGGGACCTACGAGCAGTACTTC
>-|TRBJ1-1|TRBV29-1|-
CSGLSGWNTEAFF
TGCAGCGGTCTCTCAGGGTGGAACACTGAAGCTTTCTTT
>-|TRBJ1-2|TRBV5-1|-
CASRTGGQGGGYTF
TGCGCCAGCCGGACGGGGGGACAAGGAGGTGGCTACACCTTC
>-|TRBJ1-6|TRBV28|TRBD1
CASSFIVQGSSYNSPLHF
TGTGCCAGCAGTTTCATTGTACAGGGGAGCTCCTATAATTCACCCCTCCACTTT
>few|TRBJ2-3|TRBV6-5|-
CASSSRIISADTQYF
TGTGCCAGCAGTTCCAGAATCATCTCGGCAGATACGCAGTATTTT
>-|TRBJ1-3|TRBV12-3/TRBV12-4|-
CASSFGSRLAGNTIYF
TGTGCCAGCAGTTTCGGGTCCCGGTTGGCTGGAAACACCATATATTTT
>many|TRBJ2-5|TRBV7-2|TRBD2
CASSFSGSRETQYF
TGTGCCAGCAGCTTTAGCGGGAGTCGAGAGACCCAGTACTTC
>-|TRBJ1-5|TRBV19|-
CASRDAGGGSNQPQHF
TGTGCCAGCCGGGACGCAGGAGGGGGGAGCAATCAGCCCCAGCATTTT
>-|TRBJ2-5|TRBV6-1|-
CASNKQGQETQYF
TGTGCCAGCAACAAGCAGGGTCAAGAGACCCAGTACTTC
>-|TRBJ1-2|TRBV29-1|-
CSVSQLFNYGYTF
TGCAGCGTGTCACAGCTATTCAACTATGGCTACACCTTC
>many|TRBJ1-2|TRBV28|TRBD1
CASSPLGTGGGYTF
TGTGCCAGCAGTCCACTCGGGACAGGGGGAGGCTACACCTTC
>few|TRBJ1-1|TRBV20-1|-
CSAPYMNTEASF
TGCAGTGCTCCCTACATGAACACTGAAGCTTCCTTT